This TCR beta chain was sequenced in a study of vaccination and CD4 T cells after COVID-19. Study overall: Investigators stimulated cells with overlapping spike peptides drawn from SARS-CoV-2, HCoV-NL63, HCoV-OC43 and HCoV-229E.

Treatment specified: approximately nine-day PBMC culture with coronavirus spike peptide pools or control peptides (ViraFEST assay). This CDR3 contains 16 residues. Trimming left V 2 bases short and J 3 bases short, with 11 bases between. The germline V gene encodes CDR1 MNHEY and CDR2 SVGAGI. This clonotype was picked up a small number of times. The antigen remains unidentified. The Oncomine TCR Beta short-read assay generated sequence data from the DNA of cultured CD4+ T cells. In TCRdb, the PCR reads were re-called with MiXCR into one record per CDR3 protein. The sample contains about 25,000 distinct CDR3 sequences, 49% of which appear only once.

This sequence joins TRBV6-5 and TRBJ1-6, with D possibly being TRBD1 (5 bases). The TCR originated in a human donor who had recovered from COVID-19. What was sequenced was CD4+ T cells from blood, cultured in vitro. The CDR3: CASSYLRAVYNSPLHF. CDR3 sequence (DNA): TGTGCCAGCAGTTACCTCAGGGCAGTCTATAATTCACCCCTCCACTTT.